Below, 3 T cell receptor beta chains from the same sample are listed, as sequenced in a study of blood T cell repertoires in COVID-19. Only in-frame clones appear in the TCRdb table, and some are missing; sequencing was by immunoSEQ multiplex PCR. The sample gives approximately 44,000 clones, roughly 87% of which show up once; 3.5% to 5.5% is in the top ten. The specimen sequenced was peripheral blood. These receptor sequences come from a man between 60 and 70 years old with acute or convalescent COVID-19.

This chain connects TRBV27 to TRBJ2-1; 8 bases are a match to TRBD1. The germline V gene encodes CDR1 MNHEY and CDR2 SMNVEV (reference sequence). The J segment lost 3 bases and the V segment lost 3 bases, leaving 4 bases of the junction unmatched. This CDR3 has 15 residues. The chain's CDR3 is CASSLPGQDYNEQFF. The CDR3 nucleotides are TGTGCCAGCAGTTTGCCGGGACAGGACTACAATGAGCAGTTCTTC.

This chain uses TRBV3-1 (or the pseudogene TRBV3-2) with TRBJ1-1, with unresolved D. The germline CDR1 and CDR2 sequences are LGHDT and YNNKEL (reference sequence). V gave up 1 base and J gave up 3 bases, with 12 bases separating them. The CDR3 loop spans 15 amino acids. The DNA of the CDR3 is TGTGCCAGCAGCCAAGGATCGGGAGGATACACTGAAGCTTTCTTT. Residues: CASSQGSGGYTEAFF.

The chain recombines TRBV30 with TRBJ2-2; TRBD2 matches at 13 bases. After removal of 5 bases from V and 5 bases from J, the junction contained 8 bases not matched to a gene. In germline, CDR1 is GTSNPN, CDR2 SVGIG (reference sequence). This CDR3 has 16 amino acids. The DNA of the CDR3 is TGTGCCTGGGATGGACTAGCGGGAGTGAAAACCGGGGAGCTGTTTTTT. Residues: CAWDGLAGVKTGELFF.